The 7 T cell receptor beta chains listed next were all sequenced from one sample in a study of post-analysis software for immune sequencing data. What these receptors recognize is not known. TCR beta libraries were prepared from cDNA with unique molecular identifiers. TCRdb itself ran the PCR reads through MiXCR, one entry per CDR3 protein. The sample holds some 800,000 distinct CDR3 sequences; around 42% are singletons and the top ten take roughly 4.9%. Study conclusions and caveats: Roughly 5 TRBV segments occurring more often in patients than controls included TRBV5-6, TRBV5-1 and TRBV20-1.

The sample consisted of blood. The receptors were sampled from a girl aged 10 to 17 with multiple sclerosis.

DNA for the CDR3: TGTGCCAGCAGCAATATGGACGGTGAGCAGTTCTTC. Its translation is CASSNMDGEQFF. The chain couples TRBV7-3 to TRBJ2-1; unclear D gene. CDR3 length equals 12 residues. V lost 5 bases to trimming and J lost 9 bases, with 11 bases between them. Germline lookup yields CDR1 SGHTA and CDR2 FQGTGA.

The rearrangement joins TRBV6-5 to TRBJ2-1; TRBD2 aligns across 10 bases. Germline V gives CDR1 MNHEY, CDR2 SVGAGI. V was clipped by 4 bases and J by 6 bases; unmatched bases: 18. The CDR3 contains 19 residues. The CDR3 region is CASSFNGLAGASWGNEQFF. For the CDR3, the DNA is TGTGCCAGCAGTTTCAACGGGCTAGCGGGAGCCTCATGGGGCAATGAGCAGTTCTTC.

This chain links TRBV7-9 with TRBJ1-1; D possibly corresponds to TRBD1 (6 bases). The CDR3 has 15 residues. Looked up from germline, CDR1 is SEHNR and CDR2 is FQNEAQ (reference sequence). The V gene lost 4 bases and the J gene lost 3 bases, with 15 bases spanning the gap. CDR3 loop: CASSSPTGADTEAFF. The CDR3 bases are TGTGCCAGCAGCTCCCCTACGGGGGCCGACACTGAAGCTTTCTTT.

This clonotype has just a few counts. The V gene is TRBV7-9, the J gene TRBJ2-5; 7 positions match TRBD2. The CDR3 consists of 15 residues. J gave up 4 bases and V 1 base, and 6 bases lay outside the gene matches. Looked up from germline, CDR1 is SEHNR and CDR2 is FQNEAQ (reference sequence). The CDR3 loop is CASSLVVGGSETQYF. As DNA, the CDR3 is TGTGCCAGCAGCTTAGTGGTGGGAGGGTCAGAGACCCAGTACTTC.

This clonotype has just a few counts. The chain recombines TRBV20-1 with TRBJ2-7, with D maybe TRBD2 (5 bases). Trimming cost V 1 base and J 0 bases, with 10 bases left between them. The CDR3 length is 14 residues. Germline V gives CDR1 DFQATT, CDR2 SNEGSKA (reference sequence). The CDR3 is CSARVDSASYEQYF. In nucleotides, the CDR3 is TGCAGTGCTAGAGTGGATAGCGCCTCCTACGAGCAGTACTTC.

This rearrangement joins TRBV27 to TRBJ2-1; D is unresolved. V lost 3 bases to trimming and J lost 7 bases, with 10 bases between them. The CDR3 covers 13 residues. Per the germline V gene, CDR1 is MNHEY and CDR2 is SMNVEV (reference sequence). The CDR3 sequence: CASSLTAWNEQFF. The DNA of the CDR3 is TGTGCCAGCAGTTTGACTGCCTGGAATGAGCAGTTCTTC.

The V call is TRBV5-5, the J call TRBJ1-2; 8 bases line up with TRBD1. J lost 5 bases, V lost 5 bases, and 8 bases had no gene match. Germline V lookup: CDR1 SGHKS, CDR2 YYEKEE (reference sequence). The CDR3 totals 14 residues. Written as DNA, the CDR3 is TGTGCCAGCAGATTCGACAGGGGAGGATATGGCTACACCTTC. The encoded protein is CASRFDRGGYGYTF.